A single sample gave rise to the 17 T cell receptor beta chains below, sequenced in a study of blood T cell repertoires in COVID-19. Sequencing used immunoSEQ multiplex PCR; TCRdb keeps in-frame clones, though not all of them. The data show roughly 30,000 clones, less than 80% seen once. Sequencing used peripheral blood. The receptors stem from a boy aged 2 to 10 with active or convalescent COVID-19.

This clone was counted between two and nine times. The J gene is TRBJ1-4, the V gene TRBV6-5; TRBD1 is a possible D gene (6 bases). Trimming took 6 bases from V and 1 from J, leaving 12 bases between them. This CDR3 is 15 amino acids long. The germline gives CDR1 MNHEY, CDR2 SVGAGI. CDR3 in amino acids: CASRPVRGTNEKLFF. For the CDR3, the DNA is TGTGCCAGCAGGCCGGTCAGGGGAACTAATGAAAAACTGTTTTTT.

This chain uses TRBV19 with TRBJ2-7; D perhaps matches TRBD1 (5 bases). The germline CDR1 and CDR2 sequences are LNHDA and SQIVND (reference sequence). The CDR3 sequence is 12 residues long. The ends were cut back, 3 bases at V and 2 bases at J, with 5 bases in the middle. The CDR3, as DNA: TGTGCCAGTAGTATGGACACCTACGAGCAGTACTTC. As protein: CASSMDTYEQYF.

This clone was counted a single time. The chain is built from TRBV6-5 and TRBJ1-6, with a weak D call TRBD1 (6 bases). The V end lost 2 bases, the J end lost 7 bases, and 15 bases lay between the germline ends. Germline CDR1 is MNHEY and CDR2 is SVGAGI. The CDR3 loop spans 16 amino acids. In DNA, the CDR3 is TGTGCCAGCAGTTACACAGGGTTGAAGTCCAATTCACCCCTCCACTTT. This gives the protein CASSYTGLKSNSPLHF.

This clone showed up just once. The chain uses TRBV27 and TRBJ1-5, with D possibly TRBD1 on 5 matching bases. The length of the CDR3 is 14 residues. Germline values: CDR1 MNHEY, CDR2 SMNVEV (reference sequence). Trimming shortened V by 3 bases and J by 5 bases, and 11 bases separated the two germline ends. CDR3 sequence (DNA): TGTGCCAGCAGTTTGGGGGGTAGGCATCAGCCCCAGCATTTT. Its translation: CASSLGGRHQPQHF.

The CDR3 sequence: CASSEDRGAYEQYF. In DNA, the CDR3 is TGTGCCAGCAGCGAGGACAGGGGGGCCTACGAGCAGTACTTC. The V gene is TRBV7-2, the J gene TRBJ2-7, with TRBD1 matching 10 bases. The CDR3 is made up of 14 amino acids. CDR1 SGHTA and CDR2 FQGNSA come from the germline V gene. V trimming: 5 bases; J trimming: 2 bases; junction bases outside the gene matches: 3.

This clone turned up a few times. The chain links TRBV14 to TRBJ2-1; 12 bases agree with TRBD2. The germline CDR1 and CDR2 sequences are SGHDN and FVKESK. Trimming cost V 3 bases and J 4 bases; bases outside gene matches: 7. The length of the CDR3 is 17 residues. The CDR3 loop reads CASSHGPLAGGYNEQFF. The DNA for the CDR3 is TGTGCCAGCAGCCATGGCCCTCTAGCGGGAGGGTACAATGAGCAGTTCTTC.

As for this clone: One end of the junction is discordant with germline, which a read error may explain. The chain employs TRBV18 and TRBJ1-1; a possible D gene is TRBD1 (5 bases). Germline values: CDR1 KGHSH, CDR2 LQKENI. The CDR3 extends over 14 amino acids. CDR3 coding DNA: TGTGCCAGCCCACCCGCGGGGGGTGACACTGAAGCTTTCTTT. This codes for CASPPAGGDTEAFF.

This clone was seen more than once but under ten times. The chain joins TRBV19 to TRBJ2-2, with 7 bases lining up with TRBD2. Germline CDR1 LNHDA, CDR2 SQIVND (reference sequence). V dropped 10 bases and J dropped 3; count of bases not matched to a gene: 8. CDR3 length: 14 residues. In nucleotides, the CDR3 is TGTGCCACCACTTTAGCGGGCGACACCGGGGAGCTGTTTTTT. It codes for CATTLAGDTGELFF.

This clone was detected a few times. The chain links TRBV7-2 to TRBJ2-7, with 7 bases that match TRBD1. CDR1 and CDR2 (germline): SGHTA, FQGNSA. With 5 bases clipped from V and 2 bases from J, the junction kept 6 bases outside the gene matches. The CDR3 extends over 14 amino acids. The CDR3 DNA sequence: TGTGCCAGCAGCCCGGACAGGCCCCCCTACGAGCAGTACTTC. Its protein is CASSPDRPPYEQYF.

Concerning this clone: This CDR3 is also generated by other DNA sequences in the sample. The V call is TRBV6-5, the J call TRBJ1-2; D possibly corresponds to TRBD1 (6 bases). This CDR3 has 14 residues. V lost 6 bases and J lost 7, with 18 bases in between. Germline lookup yields CDR1 MNHEY and CDR2 SVGAGI. The CDR3 coding sequence is TGTGCCAGCAGACTGGACGGGGGGGCGGGTGGCTACACCTTC. Encoded protein: CASRLDGGAGGYTF.

The genes are TRBV30 and TRBJ1-3; D remains ambiguous. The V end lost 3 bases, the J end lost 7 bases, and 16 bases lay between the germline ends. CDR1 and CDR2 from the germline V gene are GTSNPN and SVGIG (reference sequence). The CDR3 totals 14 residues. The CDR3, as DNA: TGTGCCTGGAGGCCAGCGGGCTCCGGGAACACCATATATTTT. It codes for CAWRPAGSGNTIYF.

The chain links TRBV12-3 or TRBV12-4 to TRBJ1-6, with no clear D. V was pared by 4 bases and J by 10 bases, with 8 bases between. The CDR3 consists of 12 residues. CDR3 loop: CASSSVGSPLHF. The CDR3 nucleotides read TGTGCCAGCAGTTCGGTCGGGTCACCCCTCCACTTT.

The rearrangement links TRBV7-8 to TRBJ2-7; D unresolved. This CDR3 is built from 13 residues. Germline V lookup: CDR1 SGHVS, CDR2 FQNEAQ. The ends were cut back, 1 base at V and 2 bases at J, with 6 bases in the middle. The CDR3 loop reads CASSLVATYEQYF. In DNA, the CDR3 is TGTGCCAGCAGCTTAGTGGCCACCTACGAGCAGTACTTC. The full variable domain, with the rest looked up from reference TRBV7-8 and TRBJ2-7, is GAGVSQSPRYKVAKRGQDVALRCDPISGHVSLFWYQQALGQGPEFLTYFQNEAQLDKSGLPSDRFFAERPEGSVSTLKIQRTQQEDSAVYLCASSLVATYEQYFGPGTRLTVT.

This clone was observed a handful of times. The V gene is TRBV28, the J gene TRBJ1-1; no definite D call. Trimming removed 4 bases at V and 0 bases at J, with 9 bases between. The CDR3 runs to 14 residues. Germline CDR1 is MDHEN and CDR2 is SYDVKM. Here the CDR3 reads CASSSAGLNTEAFF. CDR3 in DNA: TGTGCCAGCAGTTCGGCGGGATTGAACACTGAAGCTTTCTTT.

This clone was picked up a small number of times. The chain recombines TRBV27 with TRBJ1-6; 9 positions match TRBD1. CDR3 length: 16 amino acids. Germline V gives CDR1 MNHEY, CDR2 SMNVEV (reference sequence). J gave up 7 bases and V 8 bases, and 12 bases lay outside the gene matches. CDR3 amino acids: CASQRTGGAENSPLHF. In DNA, the CDR3 is TGTGCCAGCCAACGTACAGGGGGCGCGGAGAATTCACCCCTCCACTTT.

The chain employs TRBV7-9 and TRBJ1-1; TRBD1 matches 9 bases. The trim removed 0 bases at V and 4 bases at J, leaving 3 bases unmatched. The CDR3 length is 15 residues. Germline V lookup: CDR1 SEHNR, CDR2 FQNEAQ (reference sequence). In nucleotides, the CDR3 is TGTGCCAGCAGCTTAGCCCTGACAGGGGGCACTGAAGCTTTCTTT. It translates to CASSLALTGGTEAFF.

V and J are TRBV3-1 (or the pseudogene TRBV3-2) and TRBJ1-3; a weak D match, TRBD1 (6 bases). Trimming left V 1 base short and J 0 bases short, with 16 bases between. CDR1 LGHDT and CDR2 YNNKEL come from the germline V gene (reference sequence). The CDR3 is made up of 18 amino acids. The chain's CDR3 is CASSQVRGGASSGNTIYF. The CDR3 DNA reads TGTGCCAGCAGCCAAGTACGGGGGGGCGCAAGCTCTGGAAACACCATATATTTT.